This paragraph covers one TCR beta chain sequence. The target of this receptor is not known. Base quality data are lacking; no much larger clone is found one base away. Genomic DNA was isolated from the sorted cells so that the TCRbeta CDR3 region could be sequenced. The immunoSEQ Assay was used to sequence the TCRbeta CDR3 regions. The table was pulled from immuneACCESS by TCRdb, which kept in-frame rearrangements only. Such tables lose some clones; where checked, under half of the loss comes from unresolved V genes, and the rest has no known cause. The sample data list tens of thousands of clones, and 90% of these were observed just once. The top ten clonotypes cover 6.5% to 8.5% of the sample. The data are from a study of OX40 agonist ivuxolimab in advanced cancers. The study in broad terms: Ivuxolimab, which targeted the costimulatory receptor OX40 (CD134), was an agonistic, fully human IgG2 monoclonal antibody. Intravenous ivuxolimab was administered to patients every 2 weeks at six dose levels: 0.01, 0.1, 0.3, 1.5, 3 and 10 mg/kg. Of the approximately 50 patients in dose escalation, about 20 had hepatocellular carcinoma, some 15 had melanoma, 9 had renal cell carcinoma and 9 had head and neck cancer. The dose-escalation cohort was 82.7% male with a mean age of approximately 60 years, ranging from roughly 20 to 80. Patients were allowed to have had prior anti-PD-1, anti-PD-L1 or anti-CTLA-4 therapy, and roughly 40% of the dose-escalation patients had previously received checkpoint inhibitors. Three dose-escalation patients achieved partial responses, one with hepatocellular carcinoma and two with cutaneous melanoma. The purpose of peripheral TCRbeta sequencing was to test whether ivuxolimab changed TCR sequence diversity and led to clonal T-cell expansion. The monotherapy dose-escalation portion (N of about 52 patients) of the phase I ivuxolimab trial is reported in the paper. Results and caveats for the whole study, not just this receptor: At doses from 0.1 to 3.0 mg/kg, clonal expansion was seen in both CD4+ and CD8+ blood T cells between baseline and week 6. Partial responders in the 0.1-3.0 mg/kg groups had among the lowest normalized peripheral clonal expansion, especially among CD8+ T cells. After ivuxolimab, expanded clones were on average more numerous among CD8+ T cells than among CD4+ T cells. The antigen specificity of the peripheral T cells that underwent clonal expansion was not determined. Low levels of normalized T-cell clonal expansion were also shown by some nonresponding patients.

The trial excluded patients who had a history of autoimmune disease or were on systemic immunosuppression. Peripheral blood for TCR sequencing was drawn from every dose cohort at baseline, at cycle 4 day 1 and at cycle 7 day 1. Samples came from an open-label, multicenter, first-in-human phase I dose-escalation trial of ivuxolimab. Adults with locally advanced or metastatic melanoma, renal cell carcinoma, hepatocellular carcinoma or head and neck squamous cell carcinoma were enrolled in the trial. Before TCR sequencing, CD4+ and CD8+ T cells were separately sorted from peripheral blood. A distance of 10 bases separates the germline ends of V and J, which lose 8 bases and 0 bases respectively. Inclusive of the bounding cysteine and phenylalanine, the CDR3 is 13 residues long. Of the read, only the CDR3 DNA is kept; its 39 bases are in frame from base 1. CDR1 and CDR2 are drawn from the germline V gene (reference sequence): GTSNPN, SVGIG.

Sequences were derived from CD4+ or CD8+ T cells sorted from blood, sampled in a trial of the OX40 agonist ivuxolimab. Rearrangement joined TRBV30 to TRBJ1-4; the D gene cannot be named for sure. This receptor was obtained from an adult with an advanced solid tumor such as melanoma, head and neck, liver or kidney cancer. The DNA sequence reads TGTGCCCACGGGCGGGCAACTAATGAAAAACTGTTTTTT. This yields the protein CAHGRATNEKLFF.